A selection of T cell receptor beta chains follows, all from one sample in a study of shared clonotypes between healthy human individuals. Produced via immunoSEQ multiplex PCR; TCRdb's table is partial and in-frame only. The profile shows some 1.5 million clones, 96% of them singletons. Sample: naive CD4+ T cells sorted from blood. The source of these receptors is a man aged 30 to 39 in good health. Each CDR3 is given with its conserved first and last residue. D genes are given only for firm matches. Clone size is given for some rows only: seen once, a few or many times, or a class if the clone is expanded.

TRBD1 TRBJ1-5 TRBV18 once CASSPGQGAAQPQHF TGTGCCAGCTCACCGGGACAGGGGGCCGCTCAGCCCCAGCATTTT
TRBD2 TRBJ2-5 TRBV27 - CASSLSRTSGRRQETQYF TGTGCCAGCAGTTTATCGCGGACTAGCGGGAGGCGGCAAGAGACCCAGTACTTC
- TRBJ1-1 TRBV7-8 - CASSLLYRSDTEAFF TGTGCCAGCAGCTTATTGTACAGATCAGACACTGAAGCTTTCTTT
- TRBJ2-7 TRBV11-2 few CASSHSGEQYF TGTGCCAGCAGCCACTCGGGGGAGCAGTACTTC
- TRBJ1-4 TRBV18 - CASSPPGPDWSEKLFF TGTGCCAGCTCACCACCGGGTCCCGATTGGAGTGAAAAACTGTTTTTT
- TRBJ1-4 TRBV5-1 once CASSYLTGRLAPNEKLFF TGCGCCAGCAGCTACCTGACAGGCCGGTTAGCTCCTAATGAAAAACTGTTTTTT
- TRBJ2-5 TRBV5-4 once CASNRDPRETQYF TGTGCCAGCAACCGGGACCCCCGGGAGACCCAGTACTTC
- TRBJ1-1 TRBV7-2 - CASLPRGWNTEAFF TGTGCCAGCCTCCCCCGGGGCTGGAACACTGAAGCTTTCTTT
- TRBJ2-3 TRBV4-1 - CASSQVSSLGATQYF TGCGCCAGCAGCCAAGTCTCGTCCTTGGGGGCCACGCAGTATTTT
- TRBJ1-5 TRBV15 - CATSRDPRALRGQPQHF TGTGCCACCAGCAGAGATCCGAGGGCTTTGCGGGGACAGCCCCAGCATTTT
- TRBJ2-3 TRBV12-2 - CASRLTLETDTQYF TGTGCAAGTCGCTTAACACTAGAAACAGATACGCAGTATTTT
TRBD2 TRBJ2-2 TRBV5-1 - CASSTLAGVAGELFF TGCGCCAGCAGTACCCTAGCGGGAGTTGCCGGGGAGCTGTTTTTT
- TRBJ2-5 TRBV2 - CASCDNSYQETQYF TGTGCCAGCTGTGATAACAGTTACCAAGAGACCCAGTACTTC
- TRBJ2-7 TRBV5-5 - CASSIGDENYYEQYF TGTGCCAGCAGCATTGGGGACGAAAATTATTACGAGCAGTACTTC
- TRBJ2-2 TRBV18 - CASSPVAVMNTGELFF TGTGCCAGCTCACCGGTAGCGGTAATGAACACCGGGGAGCTGTTTTTT
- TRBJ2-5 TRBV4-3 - CASSQEFQETQYF TGCGCCAGCAGCCAAGAGTTCCAAGAGACCCAGTACTTC
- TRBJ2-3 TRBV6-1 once CASSEDWRGTQYF TGTGCCAGCAGTGAAGACTGGCGGGGTACGCAGTATTTT
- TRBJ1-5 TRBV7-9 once CASGSGGNQPQHF TGTGCCAGCGGTTCGGGAGGCAATCAGCCCCAGCATTTT
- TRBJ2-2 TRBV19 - CASSYLVRGTGELFF TGTGCCAGTAGTTATTTAGTGCGAGGCACCGGGGAGCTGTTTTTT
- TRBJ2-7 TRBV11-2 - CASSLAGLGPYEQYF TGTGCCAGCAGCTTAGCCGGGCTAGGCCCCTACGAGCAGTACTTC
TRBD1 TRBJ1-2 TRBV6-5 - CASRATGYYGYTF TGTGCCAGCAGGGCGACAGGGTACTATGGCTACACCTTC
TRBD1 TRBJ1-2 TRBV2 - CASSDRGLSGYTF TGTGCCAGCAGTGACAGGGGGCTCAGTGGCTACACCTTC
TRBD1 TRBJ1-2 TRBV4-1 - CASSQGRDRGLGYTF TGCGCCAGCAGCCAAGGTCGGGACAGGGGGCTTGGCTACACCTTC
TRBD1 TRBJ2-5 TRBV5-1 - CASSLAGGVSQETQYF TGCGCCAGCAGCTTGGCAGGGGGAGTTTCTCAAGAGACCCAGTACTTC
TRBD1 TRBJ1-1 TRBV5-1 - CASSLNDRVAYTEAFF TGCGCCAGCAGCTTGAACGACAGGGTCGCCTACACTGAAGCTTTCTTT
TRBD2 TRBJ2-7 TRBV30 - CAWGPGGDSF TGTGCCTGGGGCCCTGGGGGGGATTCCTTC
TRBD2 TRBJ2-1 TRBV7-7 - CASSLTSGRGKEQFF TGTGCTAGCAGCTTGACTAGCGGGAGAGGGAAGGAGCAGTTCTTC
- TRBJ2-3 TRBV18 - CASSPSGQSDTQYF TGTGCCAGCTCACCTTCGGGCCAAAGTGATACGCAGTATTTT
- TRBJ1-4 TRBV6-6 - CASNHDNDKLFF TGTGCCAGCAACCATGACAATGACAAACTGTTTTTT
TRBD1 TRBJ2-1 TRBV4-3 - CASSQLSGGFYNEQFF TGCGCCAGCAGCCAACTATCAGGGGGCTTTTACAATGAGCAGTTCTTC
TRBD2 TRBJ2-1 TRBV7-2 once CASSLAGLAGYNEQFF TGTGCCAGCAGCTTAGCTGGACTAGCGGGATACAATGAGCAGTTCTTC
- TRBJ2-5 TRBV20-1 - CSARARETQYF TGCAGTGCCCGAGCTAGGGAGACCCAGTACTTC
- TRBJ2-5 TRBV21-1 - CASSGGLAARETQYF TGTGCCAGCAGCGGGGGACTAGCGGCGAGGGAGACCCAGTACTTC
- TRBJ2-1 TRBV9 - CASSVAGDRHYNEQFF TGTGCCAGCAGCGTAGCCGGCGACAGGCACTACAATGAGCAGTTCTTC
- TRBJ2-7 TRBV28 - CANRKQGSHEQYF TGTGCCAACCGTAAACAGGGTTCCCACGAGCAGTACTTC
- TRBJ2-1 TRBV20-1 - CSARGNNEQFF TGCAGTGCTAGAGGGAACAATGAGCAGTTCTTC
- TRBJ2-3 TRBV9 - CASSARTTPIDTQYF TGTGCCAGCAGCGCCCGAACTACACCGATTGATACGCAGTATTTT
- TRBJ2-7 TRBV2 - CASSIQGNHEQYF TGTGCCAGCAGTATCCAGGGTAACCACGAGCAGTACTTC
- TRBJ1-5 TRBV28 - CASSLAAVGQPQHF TGTGCCAGCAGTTTAGCGGCAGTGGGACAGCCCCAGCATTTT
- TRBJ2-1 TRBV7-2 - CASSRQMVGRMQNEQFF TGTGCCAGCAGCCGACAAATGGTGGGACGTATGCAGAATGAGCAGTTCTTC
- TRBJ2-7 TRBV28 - CASSPISRDLYEQYF TGTGCCAGCAGTCCCATTTCGCGGGACCTCTACGAGCAGTACTTC
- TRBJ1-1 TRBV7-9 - CASSLQTSGTEAFF TGTGCCAGCAGCCTTCAAACCAGCGGCACTGAAGCTTTCTTT
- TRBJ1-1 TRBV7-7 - CASSPRAFF TGTGCCAGCAGCCCGAGGGCTTTCTTT
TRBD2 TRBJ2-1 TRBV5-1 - CASSTRASGRGSEQFF TGCGCCAGCAGCACCAGGGCTAGCGGGAGAGGGAGTGAGCAGTTCTTC